These 18 T cell receptor beta chains originate from one sample sequenced in a study of patients and donors after allogeneic stem cell transplantation. TCRdb reanalysed the RT-PCR reads using MiXCR and keeps one entry per CDR3 protein. The sample comprises about 25,000 distinct CDR3 sequences, roughly 43% of which are singletons, and roughly three quarters rests with the top ten. Sequencing used blood, either unsorted or a sorted T cell fraction (not recorded which). Receptors were obtained from a human donor who was either an allogeneic HSCT recipient or a stem cell or donor lymphocyte infusion donor (not recorded which). It is not recorded whose cells these are; they may come from a transplant donor.

This clonotype was seen more than once but under ten times. The J gene is TRBJ1-1, the V gene TRBV10-3; the D gene is possibly TRBD1 (5 bases). Per the germline V gene, CDR1 is ENHRY and CDR2 is SYGVKD. The CDR3 totals 13 residues. The V end was cut by 0 bases, the J end by 3 bases, with 5 bases between. CDR3 protein: CAISESGDTEAFF. DNA of the CDR3: TGTGCCATCAGTGAGTCGGGGGACACTGAAGCTTTCTTT.

This rearrangement joins TRBV29-1 to TRBJ1-3, with D maybe TRBD1 (5 bases). Looked up from germline, CDR1 is SQVTM and CDR2 is ANQGSEA. The CDR3 consists of 14 residues. V shed 3 bases and J shed 4 bases, with 13 bases lying between them. Here the CDR3 DNA reads TGCAGCGTTGAGCGGGGGAGAGGAGGAAACACCATATATTTT. Residues: CSVERGRGGNTIYF.

This chain connects TRBV4-1 to TRBJ1-4, with TRBD1 identical over 7 bases. The CDR3 sequence is 14 residues long. CDR1 MGHRA and CDR2 YSYEKL come from the germline V gene. With V trimmed by 6 bases and J by 6 bases, 7 bases remained unmatched. Here the CDR3 reads CASSKQGLDEKLFF. The DNA of the CDR3 is TGCGCCAGCAGTAAACAGGGGCTTGATGAAAAACTGTTTTTT.

This clonotype has only a few counts. The chain recombines TRBV28 with TRBJ1-3; 7 bases agree with TRBD1. In germline, CDR1 is MDHEN, CDR2 SYDVKM. The CDR3 is 14 residues long. The V gene end was trimmed by 6 bases and the J gene end by 3 bases; junction bases not matched to a gene: 5. In nucleotides, the CDR3 is TGTGCCAGCAGCGGAGGGACAGTTGGAAACACCATATATTTT. Translated: CASSGGTVGNTIYF.

The rearrangement joins TRBV3-1 to TRBJ2-1; 8 bases agree with TRBD2. After removal of 0 bases from V and 5 bases from J, the junction contained 9 bases not matched to a gene. There are 17 residues in the CDR3. CDR1 LGHDT and CDR2 YNNKEL come from the germline V gene (reference sequence). CDR3 amino acids: CASSQDGIAGYNNEQFF. The CDR3 region has the DNA TGTGCCAGCAGCCAAGATGGGATAGCGGGGTATAACAATGAGCAGTTCTTC.

The CDR3 region is CASSPWDQETQYF. The CDR3, as DNA: TGTGCCAGCAGCCCATGGGACCAAGAGACCCAGTACTTC. The chain joins TRBV7-9 to TRBJ2-5; D is unresolved. This CDR3 region has 13 residues. V gave up 5 bases and J gave up 0 bases, with 7 bases separating them. The germline V gene encodes CDR1 SEHNR and CDR2 FQNEAQ (reference sequence).

The chain is built from TRBV6-5 and TRBJ2-7; D gene ambiguous. Trimming shortened V by 0 bases and J by 5 bases, and 14 bases separated the two germline ends. CDR1 is MNHEY and CDR2 is SVGAGI in the germline V gene. CDR3 size: 15 residues. In DNA, the CDR3 is TGTGCCAGCAGTTACTCGACGACCTCTAAGAACGAGCAGTACTTC. Protein sequence: CASSYSTTSKNEQYF.

This clonotype was detected only a few times. The gene calls are TRBV29-1 and TRBJ1-1; D gene uncertain. The V end lost 7 bases, the J end lost 1 base, and 10 bases lay between the germline ends. The CDR3 length is 12 residues. Germline V CDR1 and CDR2: SQVTM, ANQGSEA. Here the CDR3 reads CSGDMGNTEAFF. The CDR3 bases are TGCAGCGGAGATATGGGGAACACTGAAGCTTTCTTT. The variable domain in full, with the rest retrieved from reference TRBV29-1 and TRBJ1-1, is SAVISQKPSRDICQRGTSLTIQCQVDSQVTMMFWYRQQPGQSLTLIATANQGSEATYESGFVIDKFPISRPNLTFSTLTVSNMSPEDSSIYLCSGDMGNTEAFFGQGTRLTVV.

This chain uses TRBV9 with TRBJ1-2, with D tentatively TRBD1 (6 bases). From germline, CDR1 is SGDLS and CDR2 YYNGEE. V dropped 0 bases and J dropped 4 bases, with 10 bases sitting between them. This CDR3 contains 14 residues. The CDR3 reads CASSVGGTRYGYTF. In DNA form, the CDR3 reads TGTGCCAGCAGCGTAGGAGGGACACGCTATGGCTACACCTTC.

CDR3 nucleotides: TGCAGCGTTGGGTCTACCGCTGGCTACACCTTC. Its translation is CSVGSTAGYTF. The rearrangement links TRBV29-1 to TRBJ1-2; D gene uncertain. CDR1 is SQVTM, CDR2 ANQGSEA, per germline. This CDR3 region has 11 residues. The V gene lost 4 bases and the J gene lost 7 bases, with 10 bases spanning the gap.

The rearrangement uses TRBV6-5 and TRBJ2-3; D perhaps matches TRBD2 (6 bases). Germline loops: CDR1 MNHEY, CDR2 SVGAGI. With 8 bases removed from V and 2 bases from J, the gap between germline ends came to 14 bases. The CDR3 totals 14 residues. CDR3: CASGRLGLTDTQYF. CDR3 in DNA: TGTGCCAGCGGCCGACTAGGCCTCACAGATACGCAGTATTTT.

The chain links TRBV7-6 to TRBJ1-2; TRBD1 matches at 7 bases. The CDR3 runs to 15 residues. The V gene's germline CDR1 is SGHVS and CDR2 FNYEAQ. With 5 bases clipped from V and 4 bases from J, the junction kept 10 bases outside the gene matches. CDR3 protein: CASSAEPRDSYGYTF. CDR3 coding DNA: TGTGCCAGCAGCGCAGAGCCCCGGGACAGCTATGGCTACACCTTC.

This rearrangement joins TRBV24-1 to TRBJ2-3; 9 bases map to TRBD1. The CDR3 spans 17 residues. CDR1 KGHDR and CDR2 SFDVKD come from the germline V gene. Germline trimming cut 2 bases from V and 2 bases from J; bases unmatched to any gene: 7. The CDR3 sequence is CATSDSGGQGLTDTQYF. Here the CDR3 DNA reads TGTGCCACCAGTGATTCTGGGGGACAGGGCCTCACAGATACGCAGTATTTT.

The chain recombines TRBV24-1 with TRBJ2-2; D gene uncertain. This CDR3 has 14 amino acids. The germline gives CDR1 KGHDR, CDR2 SFDVKD. V lost 7 bases, J lost 5 bases, and 13 bases lay in between. The CDR3 sequence is CATRGLEQTGELFF. For the CDR3, the DNA is TGTGCCACCAGGGGGTTAGAACAAACCGGGGAGCTGTTTTTT.

The table lists this clonotype with a few counts. Compared with germline, one end of the junction differs, possibly owing to a read error. The rearrangement uses TRBV7-6 and TRBJ1-1, with a tentative D call TRBD1 (5 bases). The CDR3 runs to 16 residues. Germline-derived CDR1 and CDR2 are SGHVS and FNYEAQ. CDR3 in DNA: TGTGCCAGCAGCTTTAGTCAGGGAAAGGTGAACGCTGAAGCTTTCTTT. Amino acids: CASSFSQGKVNAEAFF. Together with reference TRBV7-6 and TRBJ1-1, the CDR3 gives the full variable domain: GAGVSQSPRYKVTKRGQDVALRCDPISGHVSLYWYRQALGQGPEFLTYFNYEAQQDKSGLPNDRFSAERPEGSISTLTIQRTEQRDSAMYRCASSFSQGKVNAEAFFGQGTRLTVV.

This chain links TRBV7-2 with TRBJ1-2, with D unresolved. With 0 bases removed from V and 1 base from J, the gap between germline ends came to 9 bases. The CDR3 is 15 amino acids. The germline V gene has CDR1 SGHTA and CDR2 FQGNSA. The CDR3 is CASSLATVFNYGYTF. For the CDR3, the DNA is TGTGCCAGCAGCTTAGCCACAGTTTTTAACTATGGCTACACCTTC.

V gene TRBV7-6 combines with J gene TRBJ1-1; no definite D call. The ends were cut back, 2 bases at V and 3 bases at J, with 13 bases in the middle. CDR1 is SGHVS and CDR2 is FNYEAQ in the germline V gene. This CDR3 is built from 15 residues. Here the CDR3 reads CASSLTKGAYTEAFF. Written as DNA, the CDR3 is TGTGCCAGCAGCTTAACAAAGGGCGCTTACACTGAAGCTTTCTTT.

This clonotype was observed a handful of times. This sequence joins TRBV5-6 and TRBJ1-2, with TRBD1 matching 7 bases. CDR3 length: 13 residues. V trimming: 5 bases; J trimming: 4 bases; junction bases outside the gene matches: 5. Germline V gene lookup returns CDR1 SGHDT and CDR2 YYEEEE. CDR3 region: CASRGGGAYGYTF. CDR3 DNA sequence: TGTGCCAGCAGGGGAGGGGGCGCCTATGGCTACACCTTC.